This is a list of T cell receptor beta chains from one sample in a study of shared clonotypes between healthy human individuals. Measured with immunoSEQ multiplex PCR; TCRdb has only the in-frame clones, and not every one. Seen here are roughly 590,000 clones, roughly 95% observed once, and the top ten hold 0.09% to 0.13%. Sequenced material: naive CD8+ T cells sorted from blood. Receptors originate from a woman in her thirties in good health. Each CDR3 is given with its conserved first and last residue. D genes are given only for firm matches. A clone size is listed for some rows: how often the clone was seen (once, few, many), or a class if it is expanded.

abundance | j_gene | v_gene | d_gene | CDR3nt | CDR3aa
few | TRBJ1-5 | TRBV19 | - | TGTGCCAGTAATAGGGAGTCTTATAGCAATCAGCCCCAGCATTTT | CASNRESYSNQPQHF
- | TRBJ1-2 | TRBV28 | TRBD1 | TGTGCCAGCAGTTTCAGGGGGACACGTCCTTATGGCTACACCTTC | CASSFRGTRPYGYTF
- | TRBJ2-3 | TRBV30 | TRBD2 | TGTGCCTGGAGTGTAGGGCTAGCGGGGAGCACAGATACGCAGTATTTT | CAWSVGLAGSTDTQYF
- | TRBJ2-7 | TRBV2 | TRBD1 | TGTGCCAGCAGTGAAGTACAGGGGGATCGCTACGAGCAGTACTTC | CASSEVQGDRYEQYF
- | TRBJ2-1 | TRBV5-1 | TRBD2 | TGCGCCAGCGGTTCTAGCGGGAGGGATGAGCAGTTCTTC | CASGSSGRDEQFF
- | TRBJ2-7 | TRBV28 | - | TGTGCCAGCAGTTTAGGCAGGGACGAGCAGTACTTC | CASSLGRDEQYF
- | TRBJ1-6 | TRBV28 | - | TGTGCCAGCAGTTTGGTCAGGGAAAATTCACCCCTCCACTTT | CASSLVRENSPLHF
- | TRBJ2-3 | TRBV27 | TRBD2 | TGTGCCAGCAACCTAGGGACTAGCGGGAGGGGAACGCAGTATTTT | CASNLGTSGRGTQYF
- | TRBJ2-7 | TRBV5-4 | - | TGTGCCAGCAGCATTACCGGGCTCGCCTACGAGCAGTACTTC | CASSITGLAYEQYF
- | TRBJ2-1 | TRBV11-2 | TRBD2 | TGTGCCAGCAGACAACTAGCGGGATGGTTTGAGCAGTTCTTC | CASRQLAGWFEQFF
- | TRBJ2-7 | TRBV5-1 | - | TGCGCCAGCAGCTTGGAAAGTTCACGGCAGGGTAGCTACGAGCAGTACTTC | CASSLESSRQGSYEQYF
- | TRBJ2-3 | TRBV5-1 | - | TGCGCCAGCAGCTTGGAAGGGGCTACTAGCACAGATACGCAGTATTTT | CASSLEGATSTDTQYF
- | TRBJ2-1 | TRBV7-9 | - | TGTGCCAGCAGCTTAGTTAGTAGCGTCGGTGAGCAGTTCTTC | CASSLVSSVGEQFF
- | TRBJ2-1 | TRBV27 | - | TGTGCCAGCAGTTTCTCCGATGAGCAGTTCTTC | CASSFSDEQFF
- | TRBJ2-1 | TRBV19 | TRBD2 | TGTGCCAGTAGTATAGTGGGTAGCGGGATAAATGAGCAGTTCTTC | CASSIVGSGINEQFF
- | TRBJ2-7 | TRBV27 | - | TGTGCCAGCAGTATGGACTACGAGCAGTACTTC | CASSMDYEQYF
- | TRBJ2-1 | TRBV28 | - | TGTGCCAGCACGGACAGCAATGAGCAGTTCTTC | CASTDSNEQFF
- | TRBJ2-1 | TRBV9 | - | TGTGCCAGCAGCGTAGAGGACTTTAACAATGAGCAGTTCTTC | CASSVEDFNNEQFF
- | TRBJ2-7 | TRBV11-2 | - | TGTGCCAGCAGCTTAGATCGGGGAGTTGGCTACGAGCAGTACTTC | CASSLDRGVGYEQYF
- | TRBJ2-3 | TRBV19 | - | TGTGCCAGTAGTATAGTGGGACTGCGACATACGCAGTATTTT | CASSIVGLRHTQYF
- | TRBJ1-4 | TRBV7-8 | TRBD1 | TGTGCCAGCAGCTTCGAGGCCCTCGACAGGGAAGCTAATGAAAAACTGTTTTTT | CASSFEALDREANEKLFF
once | TRBJ2-5 | TRBV16 | TRBD2 | TGTGCCAGCAGCCGAGCTCAGGGCCCTAGCGGGGGCTTCGGGACCCAGTACTTC | CASSRAQGPSGGFGTQYF
- | TRBJ2-2 | TRBV14 | - | TGTGCCAGCAGCCAGGCTGACACCGGGGAGCTGTTTTTT | CASSQADTGELFF
- | TRBJ2-7 | TRBV27 | TRBD1 | TGTGCCAGCAGTTCCTCGGACAGGGCCGAGCAGTACTTC | CASSSSDRAEQYF
- | TRBJ2-5 | TRBV13 | TRBD1 | TGTGCCAGCAGCCCCAATCCCGGGACAGCTGGAGAGACCCAGTACTTC | CASSPNPGTAGETQYF
once | TRBJ2-7 | TRBV28 | - | TGTGCCAGCTCTATTTGGGGCTACGAGCAGTACTTC | CASSIWGYEQYF
once | TRBJ1-1 | TRBV28 | - | TGTGCCAGCAGTTTAGGTAATGTTGAAGCTTTCTTT | CASSLGNVEAFF
- | TRBJ1-5 | TRBV2 | - | TGTGCCAGCAGTGAATTGGGTTTCGGGCCCCAGCATTTT | CASSELGFGPQHF
- | TRBJ2-1 | TRBV5-4 | - | TGTGCCAGCAGCTCTCAAGCCGATGAGCAGTTCTTC | CASSSQADEQFF
- | TRBJ2-7 | TRBV5-1 | - | TGCGCCAGCAGCTTGGCTCTGGGTCACGAGCAGTACTTC | CASSLALGHEQYF
- | TRBJ2-5 | TRBV4-2 | - | TGTGCCAGCAGTCCCATGTTGGGGGCCCAGACCCAGTACTTC | CASSPMLGAQTQYF
- | TRBJ2-7 | TRBV5-4 | TRBD1 | TGTGCCAGCAGCCGGGACAGGGGGCTTCAGTACGAGCAGTACTTC | CASSRDRGLQYEQYF